A single sample gave rise to the 12 T cell receptor beta chains below, sequenced in a study of CD8 T cells in ankylosing spondylitis. TCRdb passed the 5' RACE reads through MiXCR, listing each CDR3 protein once. The sample includes about 140,000 distinct CDR3 sequences, roughly an eighth of them seen just once. The sample taken for sequencing was blood, either unsorted or a sorted T cell fraction (not recorded which). The receptor set was obtained from a female donor with ankylosing spondylitis or in good health (not recorded which).

This clonotype appeared many times. In nucleotides, the CDR3 is TGTGCCAGCAGCTCAACAGGGGCTGGAGGCTACACCTTC. Residues: CASSSTGAGGYTF. The rearrangement joins TRBV7-8 to TRBJ1-2; 7 positions match TRBD1. CDR1 and CDR2 from the germline V gene are SGHVS and FQNEAQ. The CDR3 extends over 13 amino acids. The ends lost 4 bases at V and 8 bases at J; junction bases unmatched: 7. Full variable domain (rest looked up from reference TRBV7-8 and TRBJ1-2): GAGVSQSPRYKVAKRGQDVALRCDPISGHVSLFWYQQALGQGPEFLTYFQNEAQLDKSGLPSDRFFAERPEGSVSTLKIQRTQQEDSAVYLCASSSTGAGGYTFGSGTRLTVV.

Many counts were recorded for this clonotype. This rearrangement joins TRBV5-1 to TRBJ2-6, with no clear D. The germline V gene has CDR1 SGHRS and CDR2 YFSETQ. The CDR3 length is 17 residues. V lost 1 base, J lost 0 bases, and 11 bases lay in between. The CDR3, as DNA: TGCGCCAGCAGCTTGAGATCCATAAACTCTGGGGCCAACGTCCTGACTTTC. This encodes CASSLRSINSGANVLTF.

This clonotype was found many times. The genes are TRBV7-9 and TRBJ2-3; 13 bases align to TRBD2. The V and J ends lost 4 bases and 4 bases, in that order; junction bases with no gene match: 2. Germline CDR1 SEHNR, CDR2 FQNEAQ (reference sequence). This CDR3 has 15 amino acids. The CDR3 DNA follows: TGTGCCAGCAGCTGGACTAGCGGGAGTGCAGATACGCAGTATTTT. Protein: CASSWTSGSADTQYF.

This clonotype has a count of ten or more. The gene calls are TRBV5-1 and TRBJ1-2; the match to TRBD1 covers 12 bases. CDR1 is SGHRS, CDR2 YFSETQ, per germline. The CDR3 is 15 amino acids. Germline trimming cut 2 bases from V and 2 bases from J; bases unmatched to any gene: 1. This CDR3 reads CASSLGTGGNYGYTF. The DNA of the CDR3 is TGCGCCAGCAGCTTAGGGACAGGGGGCAACTATGGCTACACCTTC.

Notes on this clonotype: A read error may be the cause here, since a much bigger clone is one base away. J is TRBJ2-2 and V is TRBV5-1; tentatively, D is TRBD2 (5 bases). This CDR3 contains 15 residues. Germline values: CDR1 SGHRS, CDR2 YFSETQ. The CDR3 DNA sequence: TGCGCCAGCAGCGAGCGGAGCTCGAACGCCGGGGAGCTGTTTTTT. Encoded protein: CASSERSSNAGELFF. Drawing the rest from reference TRBV5-1 and TRBJ2-2, the complete variable domain is KAGVTQTPRYLIKTRGQQVTLSCSPISGHRSVSWYQQTPGQGLQFLFEYFSETQRNKGNFPGRFSGRQFSNSRSEMNVSTLELGDSALYLCASSERSSNAGELFFGEGSRLTVL.

The chain employs TRBV6-5 and TRBJ2-1; either TRBD1 or TRBD2 may fit D (5 bases each). The CDR3 spans 10 residues. V lost 8 bases, J lost 8 bases, and 7 bases lay in between. CDR1 MNHEY and CDR2 SVGAGI come from the germline V gene. In DNA, the CDR3 is TGTGCCAGCGGGACCCATGAGCAGTTCTTC. Translating gives CASGTHEQFF.

This clonotype showed up many times. The chain uses TRBV11-2 and TRBJ1-2, with D perhaps matching TRBD1 (5 bases). This CDR3 contains 14 residues. The germline V gene has CDR1 SGHAT and CDR2 FQNNGV. The V end lost 0 bases, the J end lost 4 bases, and 9 bases lay between the germline ends. The CDR3 loop is CASSLDRQGYGYTF. CDR3 sequence (DNA): TGTGCCAGCAGCTTAGATCGCCAGGGCTATGGCTACACCTTC.

This clonotype was seen many times. The rearrangement links TRBV7-2 to TRBJ1-5; D gene uncertain. Germline CDR1 reads SGHTA; CDR2 reads FQGNSA. V lost 3 bases and J 0 bases, leaving 6 bases between the germline ends. CDR3 length equals 14 residues. CDR3 coding DNA: TGTGCCAGCAGCTTGTTAAATAGCAATCAGCCCCAGCATTTT. The encoded protein is CASSLLNSNQPQHF.

This clonotype was seen ten or more times. The V call is TRBV5-6, the J call TRBJ1-1; D is undetermined. The CDR3 totals 13 residues. Deletions cut 4 bases from V and 4 bases from J, with 11 bases between. Germline V gene lookup returns CDR1 SGHDT and CDR2 YYEEEE. The CDR3 sequence is CASSPGPGTEAFF. CDR3 coding DNA: TGTGCCAGCAGCCCGGGCCCGGGCACTGAAGCTTTCTTT.

This clonotype showed up many times. This chain uses TRBV5-1 with TRBJ1-1; D remains ambiguous. From germline, CDR1 is SGHRS and CDR2 YFSETQ. This CDR3 contains 13 residues. V lost 2 bases and J 1 base, leaving 6 bases between the germline ends. CDR3 in amino acids: CASSFNENTEAFF. The DNA for the CDR3 is TGCGCCAGCAGCTTCAACGAGAACACTGAAGCTTTCTTT.

The chain is built from TRBV7-9 and TRBJ1-2; D may be TRBD1 (5 bases). V was trimmed by 1 base and J by 5 bases, leaving 14 bases between them. The CDR3 is 15 amino acids. Germline V gene lookup returns CDR1 SEHNR and CDR2 FQNEAQ (reference sequence). CDR3 amino acids: CASSLEGSKSYGYTF. The CDR3 coding sequence is TGTGCCAGCAGCTTAGAGGGGTCTAAATCTTATGGCTACACCTTC.

This clonotype came up many times. This chain uses TRBV12-3 or TRBV12-4 with TRBJ1-4; D unresolved. V lost 3 bases to trimming and J lost 7 bases, with 6 bases between them. This CDR3 contains 12 residues. CDR3: CASSLDGEKLFF. DNA for the CDR3: TGTGCCAGCAGTTTGGACGGTGAAAAACTGTTTTTT.